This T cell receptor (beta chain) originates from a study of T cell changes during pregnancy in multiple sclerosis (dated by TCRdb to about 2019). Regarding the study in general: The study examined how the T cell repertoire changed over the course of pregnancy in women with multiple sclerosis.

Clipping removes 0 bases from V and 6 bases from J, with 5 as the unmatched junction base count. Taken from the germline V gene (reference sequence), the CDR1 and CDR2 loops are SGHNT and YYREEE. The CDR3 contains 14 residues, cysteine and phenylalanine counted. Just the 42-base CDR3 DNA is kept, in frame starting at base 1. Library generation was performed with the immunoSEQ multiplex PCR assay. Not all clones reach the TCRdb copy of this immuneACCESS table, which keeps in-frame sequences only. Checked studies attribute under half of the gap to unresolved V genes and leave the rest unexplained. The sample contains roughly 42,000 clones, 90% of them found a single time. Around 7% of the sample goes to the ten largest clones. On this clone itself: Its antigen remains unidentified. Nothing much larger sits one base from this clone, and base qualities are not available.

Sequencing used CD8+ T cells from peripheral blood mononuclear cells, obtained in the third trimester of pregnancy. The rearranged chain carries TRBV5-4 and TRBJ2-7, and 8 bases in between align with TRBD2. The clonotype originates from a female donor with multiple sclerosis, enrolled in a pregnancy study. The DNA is TGTGCCAGCAGCTTGGACCGGGGGGGTCGCGAGCAGTACTTC. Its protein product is CASSLDRGGREQYF.